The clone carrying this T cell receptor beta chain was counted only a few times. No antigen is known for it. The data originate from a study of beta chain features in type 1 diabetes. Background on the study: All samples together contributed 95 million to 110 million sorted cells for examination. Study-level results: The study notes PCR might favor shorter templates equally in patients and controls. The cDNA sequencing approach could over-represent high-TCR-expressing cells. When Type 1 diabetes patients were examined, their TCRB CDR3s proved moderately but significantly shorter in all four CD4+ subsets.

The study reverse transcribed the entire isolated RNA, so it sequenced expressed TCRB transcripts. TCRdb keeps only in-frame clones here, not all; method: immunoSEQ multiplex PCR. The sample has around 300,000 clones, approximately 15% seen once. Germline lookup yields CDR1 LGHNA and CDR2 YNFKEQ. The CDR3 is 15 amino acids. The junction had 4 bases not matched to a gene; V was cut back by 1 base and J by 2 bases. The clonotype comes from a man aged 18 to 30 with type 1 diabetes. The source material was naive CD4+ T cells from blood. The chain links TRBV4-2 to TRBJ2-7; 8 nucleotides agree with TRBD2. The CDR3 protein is CASSQGSGSPYEQYF. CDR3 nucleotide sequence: TGTGCCAGCAGCCAAGGGAGCGGGAGTCCCTACGAGCAGTACTTC.